Below, 31 T cell receptor beta chains from the same sample are listed, as sequenced in a study of early T cells in non-severe SARS-CoV-2 infection. TCRdb itself ran the 5' RACE reads through MiXCR, one entry per CDR3 protein. The sample holds about 56,000 distinct CDR3 sequences; more than 9% are singletons and the top ten take 5.5% to 7.5%. Sequenced: whole blood. The receptors were sampled from an adult who was a healthcare worker with PCR-confirmed SARS-CoV-2 infection or an uninfected control (not recorded which).

This clonotype was recorded at least ten times. The CDR3 spells CASSLTGGLNYGYTF. As DNA, the CDR3 is TGTGCCAGCAGTCTTACAGGGGGGCTAAACTATGGCTACACCTTC. V gene TRBV6-5 combines with J gene TRBJ1-2, with 8 nucleotides matching TRBD1. Trimming took 5 bases from V and 2 from J; bases not matched to a gene: 7. The CDR3 covers 15 residues. CDR1 is MNHEY and CDR2 is SVGAGI in the germline V gene.

This clonotype was counted a few times. J is TRBJ2-2 and V is TRBV24-1; D call uncertain. Germline lookup yields CDR1 KGHDR and CDR2 SFDVKD. With 2 bases removed from V and 1 base from J, the gap between germline ends came to 7 bases. The CDR3 contains 15 residues. The CDR3 here is CATSDSVVNTGELFF. The CDR3 DNA is TGTGCCACCAGTGATTCGGTAGTGAACACCGGGGAGCTGTTTTTT.

The chain combines TRBV5-1 with TRBJ1-1, with 7 bases that match TRBD1. CDR3 length: 14 amino acids. The ends lost 4 bases at V and 5 bases at J; junction bases unmatched: 8. CDR1 is SGHRS, CDR2 YFSETQ, per germline. DNA of the CDR3: TGCGCCAGCAGCAACACAGGGGTCGGGACTGAAGCTTTCTTT. This encodes CASSNTGVGTEAFF.

The chain uses TRBV29-1 and TRBJ1-2; possible D gene TRBD1, 6 bases. The V end was cut by 4 bases, the J end by 0 bases, with 12 bases between. Germline CDR1 SQVTM, CDR2 ANQGSEA. The CDR3 covers 14 residues. CDR3 protein: CSVVRTDSNYGYTF. The CDR3 DNA reads as TGCAGCGTTGTACGGACAGATTCTAACTATGGCTACACCTTC.

In its sample, this clonotype was seen a few times. The rearrangement links TRBV20-1 to TRBJ1-1; the match to TRBD1 covers 10 bases. The germline V gene has CDR1 DFQATT and CDR2 SNEGSKA (reference sequence). This CDR3 contains 18 residues. The trim removed 2 bases at V and 6 bases at J, leaving 18 bases unmatched. The CDR3 loop reads CSARSLRWDRGAGPEAFF. The CDR3 DNA reads TGCAGTGCTAGAAGTCTGCGCTGGGACAGGGGCGCGGGGCCTGAAGCTTTCTTT.

This clonotype was recorded at least ten times. This chain connects TRBV11-2 to TRBJ1-1; unclear D gene. The length of the CDR3 is 13 residues. Germline V lookup: CDR1 SGHAT, CDR2 FQNNGV. Trimming cost V 3 bases and J 3 bases, with 8 bases left between them. This chain's CDR3 is CASSFLGDTEAFF. The CDR3 coding sequence is TGTGCCAGCAGCTTTTTGGGTGACACTGAAGCTTTCTTT. The full variable domain, with the rest looked up from reference TRBV11-2 and TRBJ1-1, is EAGVAQSPRYKIIEKRQSVAFWCNPISGHATLYWYQQILGQGPKLLIQFQNNGVVDDSQLPKDRFSAERLKGVDSTLKIQPAKLEDSAVYLCASSFLGDTEAFFGQGTRLTVV.

This clonotype was seen only a few times. The chain employs TRBV11-2 and TRBJ2-2, with a possible D match to TRBD2 (5 bases). Germline CDR1 and CDR2: SGHAT and FQNNGV. Deletions cut 6 bases from V and 2 bases from J, with 13 bases between. The CDR3 runs to 15 residues. CDR3 DNA sequence: TGTGCCAGCAGGCCTCGCGGGTCCAACACCGGGGAGCTGTTTTTT. This translates into CASRPRGSNTGELFF.

This clonotype was recorded at least ten times. J is TRBJ1-4 and V is TRBV19, with D possibly being TRBD1 (5 bases). Trimming removed 3 bases from V and 8 bases from J, with 16 bases in between. In germline, CDR1 is LNHDA, CDR2 SQIVND (reference sequence). The CDR3 sequence is 15 residues long. DNA for the CDR3: TGTGCCAGTAGTATTGGGACTTTCCCCCGGGAAAAACTGTTTTTT. Encoded protein: CASSIGTFPREKLFF. Complete variable domain (other parts from reference TRBV19 and TRBJ1-4): DGGITQSPKYLFRKEGQNVTLSCEQNLNHDAMYWYRQDPGQGLRLIYYSQIVNDFQKGDIAEGYSVSREKKESFPLTVTSAQKNPTAFYLCASSIGTFPREKLFFGSGTQLSVL.

This clonotype was observed a handful of times. A junction boundary mismatches the germline segment, possibly from a read error. This chain connects TRBV6-1 to TRBJ1-4, with D possibly matching TRBD1 (5 bases). The CDR3 has 14 amino acids. From germline, CDR1 is MNHNS and CDR2 SASEGT. This chain's CDR3 is CASTEWGANEKLFF. CDR3 DNA: TGTGCCAGCACTGAATGGGGGGCTAATGAAAAACTGTTTTTT.

V and J are TRBV2 and TRBJ2-1; 12 nucleotides align to TRBD2. V shed 6 bases, J shed 7 bases, and the junction held 7 bases outside the gene matches. There are 15 residues in the CDR3. Germline V lookup: CDR1 SNHLY, CDR2 FYNNEI. CDR3 amino acids: CASRSLAGGRNEQFF. The CDR3 DNA follows: TGTGCCAGCAGATCACTAGCGGGGGGAAGAAATGAGCAGTTCTTC.

This chain joins TRBV2 and TRBJ2-1; no reliable D call. CDR1 SNHLY and CDR2 FYNNEI come from the germline V gene. This CDR3 has 11 amino acids. Between the trimmed V and J ends, which lost 7 bases and 8 bases, there was a span of 9 bases. CDR3 loop: CASNPWDEQFF. The CDR3 nucleotides are TGTGCCAGCAATCCCTGGGATGAGCAGTTCTTC.

This clonotype was observed a few times. The chain combines TRBV7-3 with TRBJ2-1, with D tentatively TRBD2 (6 bases). V was shortened by 5 bases and J by 6 bases, with 20 bases between the two germline ends. The CDR3 length is 16 residues. The germline V gene has CDR1 SGHTA and CDR2 FQGTGA. The CDR3 loop is CASSPAPGGRSNEQFF. In DNA form, the CDR3 reads TGTGCCAGCAGCCCGGCCCCCGGTGGGAGGAGCAATGAGCAGTTCTTC.

This clonotype was detected many times. This rearrangement joins TRBV9 to TRBJ1-4, with D possibly being TRBD1 (5 bases). Deletions cut 0 bases from V and 6 bases from J, with 18 bases between. The germline V gene has CDR1 SGDLS and CDR2 YYNGEE. The CDR3 is 17 residues long. Here the CDR3 reads CASSVEVGQSGHEKLFF. In DNA, the CDR3 is TGTGCCAGCAGCGTAGAAGTAGGTCAGTCGGGGCATGAAAAACTGTTTTTT.

This clonotype was picked up many times. The chain is built from TRBV7-2 and TRBJ2-3, with 7 bases aligning to TRBD2. CDR1 SGHTA and CDR2 FQGNSA come from the germline V gene. Losses at the gene ends were 5 bases for V and 4 bases for J; bases not matched to a gene: 6. This CDR3 region has 14 residues. This CDR3 is CASSQGGSADTQYF. CDR3 sequence (DNA): TGTGCCAGCAGCCAGGGAGGGAGCGCAGATACGCAGTATTTT.

V is TRBV20-1 and J is TRBJ1-6; no definite D call. The CDR3 contains 15 residues. Germline lookup yields CDR1 DFQATT and CDR2 SNEGSKA (reference sequence). V lost 1 base and J lost 9, with 16 bases in between. In DNA, the CDR3 is TGCAGTGCTAGAGCCGCCCTACTCTCTGTTTCACCCCTCCACTTT. The encoded protein is CSARAALLSVSPLHF.

This clonotype has ten or more counts. The chain recombines TRBV7-2 with TRBJ1-2, with 8 positions matching TRBD1. Germline values: CDR1 SGHTA, CDR2 FQGNSA. V was pared by 5 bases and J by 4 bases, with 9 bases of the junction left unmatched. CDR3 length: 15 residues. CDR3 in DNA: TGTGCCAGCAGCCGAATTAGTACAGGGGGCTATGGCTACACCTTC. This codes for CASSRISTGGYGYTF.

This CDR3 is CASSLHNEHNEQFF. The CDR3 DNA follows: TGTGCCAGCAGCTTACATAACGAACACAATGAGCAGTTCTTC. The chain recombines TRBV5-4 with TRBJ2-1, with D hard to call. CDR1 SGHNT and CDR2 YYREEE come from the germline V gene (reference sequence). The CDR3 sequence is 14 residues long. Trimming removed 2 bases from V and 5 bases from J, with 11 bases in between. The full variable domain, with the rest looked up from reference TRBV5-4 and TRBJ2-1, is ETGVTQSPTHLIKTRGQQVTLRCSSQSGHNTVSWYQQALGQGPQFIFQYYREEENGRGNFPPRFSGLQFPNYSSELNVNALELDDSALYLCASSLHNEHNEQFFGPGTRLTVL.

This clonotype was observed at least ten times. This chain uses TRBV7-6 with TRBJ2-1; TRBD2 aligns across 15 bases. Germline loops: CDR1 SGHVS, CDR2 FNYEAQ. The junction had 10 bases not matched to a gene; V was cut back by 2 bases and J by 5 bases. The CDR3 is 19 residues long. The CDR3 reads CASSLTLRTSGRADNEQFF. DNA of the CDR3: TGTGCCAGCAGCTTAACTTTAAGGACTAGCGGGAGGGCGGACAATGAGCAGTTCTTC.

This clonotype was counted at least ten times. The V gene is TRBV19, the J gene TRBJ1-1, with 8 bases that match TRBD1. Germline V lookup: CDR1 LNHDA, CDR2 SQIVND (reference sequence). V lost 4 bases, J lost 1 base, and 5 bases stayed unmatched. The CDR3 is 15 amino acids. The CDR3: CASSRPGTGNTEAFF. As DNA, the CDR3 is TGTGCCAGTAGTAGACCCGGGACAGGGAACACTGAAGCTTTCTTT.

The rearrangement joins TRBV11-2 to TRBJ2-1; D uncertain. CDR3 size: 14 residues. The V and J ends lost 3 bases and 5 bases respectively, with 11 bases between them. Germline values: CDR1 SGHAT, CDR2 FQNNGV. CDR3 sequence reads: CASSFQDTDNEQFF. The CDR3 DNA reads TGTGCCAGCAGCTTCCAAGACACGGACAATGAGCAGTTCTTC. Together with reference TRBV11-2 and TRBJ2-1, the CDR3 gives the full variable domain: EAGVAQSPRYKIIEKRQSVAFWCNPISGHATLYWYQQILGQGPKLLIQFQNNGVVDDSQLPKDRFSAERLKGVDSTLKIQPAKLEDSAVYLCASSFQDTDNEQFFGPGTRLTVL.

This clonotype was recorded a few times. The genes are TRBV29-1 and TRBJ1-4, with unresolved D. The CDR3 has 14 residues. Trimming shortened V by 5 bases and J by 0 bases, and 10 bases separated the two germline ends. Germline CDR1 SQVTM, CDR2 ANQGSEA. This chain's CDR3 is CSVLPDSTNEKLFF. Written as DNA, the CDR3 is TGCAGCGTTCTCCCCGACTCAACTAATGAAAAACTGTTTTTT.

The V gene is TRBV12-3 or TRBV12-4, the J gene TRBJ2-1; tentatively, D is TRBD2 (5 bases). There are 13 residues in the CDR3. V was trimmed by 5 bases and J by 9 bases, leaving 14 bases between them. The CDR3 DNA follows: TGTGCCAGCAGTGTATTTAGCGTCCCTGAGCAGTTCTTC. Its protein is CASSVFSVPEQFF.

In this sample, this clonotype turned up many times. This chain connects TRBV10-2 to TRBJ2-5; D remains unclear. Germline CDR1 is WSHSY and CDR2 is SAAADI. V shed 6 bases and J shed 0 bases, with 5 bases lying between them. The CDR3 is 12 amino acids. The CDR3 DNA is TGCGCCAGCAGCCAGGACCAAGAGACCCAGTACTTC. Its translation: CASSQDQETQYF.

This clonotype has a count of ten or more. The chain has TRBV18 and TRBJ2-2, with D unclear. The V end lost 2 bases, the J end lost 0 bases, and 10 bases lay between the germline ends. Germline V CDR1 and CDR2: KGHSH, LQKENI. The CDR3 has 16 residues. The CDR3 reads CASSPIAVANTGELFF. The CDR3 region has the DNA TGTGCCAGCTCACCAATCGCGGTGGCGAACACCGGGGAGCTGTTTTTT.

This clonotype was seen ten or more times. The chain uses TRBV11-2 and TRBJ2-7; 8 nucleotides line up with TRBD2. The CDR3 is made up of 16 amino acids. Germline V gives CDR1 SGHAT, CDR2 FQNNGV. V was pared by 0 bases and J by 4 bases, with 8 bases of the junction left unmatched. For the CDR3, the DNA is TGTGCCAGCAGCTTAGAGTATCGCGGGAGGAGGTACGAGCAGTACTTC. Its translation: CASSLEYRGRRYEQYF.

This clonotype came up many times. V is TRBV7-6 and J is TRBJ2-6; D gene unclear. The CDR3 totals 17 residues. The V gene's germline CDR1 is SGHVS and CDR2 FNYEAQ. Trimming took 2 bases from V and 0 from J, leaving 11 bases between them. DNA for the CDR3: TGTGCCAGCAGCTTACTGGTCCCCACCTCTGGGGCCAACGTCCTGACTTTC. Protein product: CASSLLVPTSGANVLTF.

This clonotype came up a few times. The chain has TRBV6-6 and TRBJ2-3; 15 positions match TRBD2. The CDR3 extends over 17 amino acids. Trimming took 7 bases from V and 1 from J; bases not matched to a gene: 6. CDR1 and CDR2 from the germline V gene are MNHNY and SVGAGI (reference sequence). In DNA form, the CDR3 reads TGTGCCAGCATCGGACTAGCGGGAGGGGCAGGCACAGATACGCAGTATTTT. Translating it yields CASIGLAGGAGTDTQYF.

This clonotype was observed many times. The DNA of the CDR3 is TGTGCCAGCAGCCAAAACAGGAAAAGCTACGAGCAGTACTTC. Amino acid sequence: CASSQNRKSYEQYF. The gene calls are TRBV28 and TRBJ2-7; perhaps TRBD1 as D (5 bases). The V gene's germline CDR1 is MDHEN and CDR2 SYDVKM. V was clipped by 6 bases and J by 3 bases, with 15 bases between them. CDR3 size: 14 residues.

This clonotype came up many times. The gene calls are TRBV6-6 and TRBJ1-5; D possibly corresponds to TRBD1 (6 bases). Trimming pared 6 bases from V and 0 bases from J, leaving 12 bases between. The CDR3 extends over 15 amino acids. Germline CDR1 MNHNY, CDR2 SVGAGI (reference sequence). The CDR3 region has the DNA TGTGCCAGCAGCCAGACAGGTCTTAGCAATCAGCCCCAGCATTTT. Amino acids: CASSQTGLSNQPQHF.

The V and J genes are TRBV11-2 and TRBJ2-1; 8 bases are a match to TRBD2. Germline V lookup: CDR1 SGHAT, CDR2 FQNNGV. The CDR3 has 15 amino acids. The V gene end was trimmed by 5 bases and the J gene end by 3 bases; junction bases not matched to a gene: 6. The CDR3, as DNA: TGTGCCAGCAGCCTACCAACTAGCGGCTACAATGAGCAGTTCTTC. It encodes CASSLPTSGYNEQFF.

The rearrangement joins TRBV9 to TRBJ2-5, with D maybe TRBD1 (6 bases). The germline V gene has CDR1 SGDLS and CDR2 YYNGEE. Trimming took 2 bases from V and 5 from J, leaving 10 bases between them. This CDR3 contains 13 residues. The CDR3 region is CASSVRGGETQYF. In nucleotides, the CDR3 is TGTGCCAGCAGCGTCAGGGGTGGGGAGACCCAGTACTTC.